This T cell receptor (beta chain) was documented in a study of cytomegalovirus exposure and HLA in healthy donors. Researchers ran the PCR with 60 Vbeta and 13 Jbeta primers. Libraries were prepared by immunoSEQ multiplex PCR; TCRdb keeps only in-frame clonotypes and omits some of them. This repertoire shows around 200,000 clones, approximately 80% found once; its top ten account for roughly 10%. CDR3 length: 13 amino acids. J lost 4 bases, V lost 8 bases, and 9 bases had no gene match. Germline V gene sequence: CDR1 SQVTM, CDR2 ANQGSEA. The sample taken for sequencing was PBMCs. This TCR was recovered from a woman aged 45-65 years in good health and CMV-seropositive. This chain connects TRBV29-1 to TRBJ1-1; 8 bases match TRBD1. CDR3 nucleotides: TGCAGCCCCTTCCGACAGGGGACCACTGAAGCTTTCTTT. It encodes CSPFRQGTTEAFF.